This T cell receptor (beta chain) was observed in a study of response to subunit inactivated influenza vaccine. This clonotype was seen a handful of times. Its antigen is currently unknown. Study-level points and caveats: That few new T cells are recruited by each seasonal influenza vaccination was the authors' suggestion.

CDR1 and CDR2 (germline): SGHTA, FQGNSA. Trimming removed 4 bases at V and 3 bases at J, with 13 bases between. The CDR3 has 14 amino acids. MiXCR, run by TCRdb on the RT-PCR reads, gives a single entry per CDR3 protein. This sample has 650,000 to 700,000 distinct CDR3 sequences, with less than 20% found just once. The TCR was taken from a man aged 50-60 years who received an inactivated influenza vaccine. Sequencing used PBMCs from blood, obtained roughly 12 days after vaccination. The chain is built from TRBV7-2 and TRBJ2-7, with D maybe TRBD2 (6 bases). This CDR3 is CASSYGTRYYEQYF. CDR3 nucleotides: TGTGCCAGCAGCTATGGGACTCGCTACTACGAGCAGTACTTC.